The next 15 T cell receptor beta chains were all read from a single sample in a study of post-analysis software for immune sequencing data. Study-wide results and limits: There were several TRBV segments more frequent in patients than controls, and TRBV5-6, TRBV5-1 and TRBV20-1 were among them.

These receptors have no identified antigens. Unique molecular identifiers were built into the TCR beta cDNA libraries. From the PCR reads, TCRdb called clonotypes with MiXCR, one entry per CDR3 protein. The sample records some 700,000 distinct CDR3 sequences, about 60% being singletons. The sequenced material came from blood. These receptors all stem from a girl between 2 and 10 years old with multiple sclerosis.

V gene TRBV10-1 combines with J gene TRBJ2-5; 7 bases are a match to TRBD1. The V segment lost 0 bases and the J segment 2 bases; nucleotides outside the gene matches: 3. The CDR3 has 15 amino acids. Germline-derived CDR1 and CDR2 are WNHNN and SYGVQD (reference sequence). DNA of the CDR3: TGCGCCAGCAGTGAGTCTCAGGGACAGCAAGAGACCCAGTACTTC. Translation: CASSESQGQQETQYF.

The V call is TRBV15, the J call TRBJ2-3; unclear D gene. Germline values: CDR1 LNHNV, CDR2 YYDKDF (reference sequence). The CDR3 sequence is 16 residues long. V shed 5 bases and J shed 0 bases, with 15 bases lying between them. CDR3 protein: CATSPGVLASTDTQYF. The CDR3 region has the DNA TGTGCCACCAGCCCCGGAGTGTTGGCGAGCACAGATACGCAGTATTTT.

This chain uses TRBV2 with TRBJ1-1, with D possibly matching TRBD1 (5 bases). This CDR3 is 13 amino acids long. CDR1 and CDR2 from the germline V gene are SNHLY and FYNNEI. The V and J ends lost 7 bases and 0 bases respectively, with 9 bases between them. This CDR3 reads CASILQVNTEAFF. CDR3 coding DNA: TGTGCCAGCATTTTACAGGTGAACACTGAAGCTTTCTTT.

The chain carries TRBV29-1 and TRBJ2-1; D is perhaps TRBD2 (6 bases). This CDR3 is 14 amino acids long. Looked up from germline, CDR1 is SQVTM and CDR2 is ANQGSEA. The V end lost 4 bases, the J end lost 6 bases, and 16 bases lay between the germline ends. The CDR3 spells CSVVGGSVRNEQFF. The CDR3 nucleotides read TGCAGCGTTGTCGGGGGTTCCGTACGCAATGAGCAGTTCTTC.

V gene TRBV29-1 combines with J gene TRBJ2-5, with unresolved D. This CDR3 has 15 amino acids. Germline CDR1 SQVTM, CDR2 ANQGSEA. The V and J ends lost 3 bases and 2 bases respectively, with 16 bases between them. CDR3 protein: CSVELGPRKQETQYF. DNA for the CDR3: TGCAGCGTTGAGCTGGGCCCGAGGAAACAAGAGACCCAGTACTTC.

This chain joins TRBV7-2 and TRBJ2-3; perhaps TRBD2 as D (5 bases). This CDR3 is 14 amino acids long. Trimming pared 5 bases from V and 7 bases from J, leaving 16 bases between. CDR1 SGHTA and CDR2 FQGNSA come from the germline V gene. CDR3 region: CASSGPGKSNTQYF. The DNA for the CDR3 is TGTGCCAGCAGCGGACCGGGGAAGTCAAATACGCAGTATTTT.

V is TRBV3-1 and J is TRBJ2-2, with 7 bases that match TRBD1. Germline CDR1 reads LGHDT; CDR2 reads YNNKEL (reference sequence). V trimming: 7 bases; J trimming: 7 bases; junction bases outside the gene matches: 9. The CDR3 runs to 14 residues. The CDR3 loop reads CASKTGPLVGELFF. The CDR3 DNA follows: TGTGCCAGCAAGACAGGGCCTCTGGTCGGGGAGCTGTTTTTT.

The chain couples TRBV4-1 to TRBJ1-5; possibly TRBD1 for D (5 bases). V was clipped by 3 bases and J by 3 bases, with 9 bases between them. This CDR3 region has 14 residues. The germline V gene encodes CDR1 MGHRA and CDR2 YSYEKL. In DNA, the CDR3 is TGCGCCAGCAGCCATGACAGTTACAATCAGCCCCAGCATTTT. It translates to CASSHDSYNQPQHF.

The V and J genes are TRBV5-1 and TRBJ2-4; 7 bases are a match to TRBD1. The end of the DNA is better explained by TRBJ2-7, so the J call may be wrong. This CDR3 is built from 14 residues. The germline CDR1 and CDR2 sequences are SGHRS and YFSETQ. The DNA of the CDR3 is TGCGCCAGCAGCTTGGTTACAGGGGCCAACGAGCAGTACTTC. Translated, it gives CASSLVTGANEQYF.

V is TRBV6-2 or TRBV6-3 and J is TRBJ2-7, with D possibly matching TRBD1 (5 bases). In germline, CDR1 is MNHEY, CDR2 SVGEGT. V was clipped by 2 bases and J by 3 bases, with 8 bases between them. The CDR3 contains 13 residues. CDR3 in DNA: TGTGCCAGCAGTTACGGACAAAACTACGAGCAGTACTTC. Encoded protein: CASSYGQNYEQYF.

The rearrangement uses TRBV18 and TRBJ2-1; D gene unclear. The closer fit of TRBJ2-7 to the DNA end suggests the J call may be wrong. Germline CDR1 reads KGHSH; CDR2 reads LQKENI. The CDR3 consists of 14 residues. In DNA form, the CDR3 reads TGTGCCAGCTCGCTTGACTTCCAAAACTACGAGCAGTACTTC. Encoded protein: CASSLDFQNYEQYF.

The V gene is TRBV27, the J gene TRBJ2-6, with TRBD1 matching over 8 bases. CDR3 length equals 15 residues. Per the germline V gene, CDR1 is MNHEY and CDR2 is SMNVEV (reference sequence). V trimming: 6 bases; J trimming: 6 bases; junction bases outside the gene matches: 7. The CDR3 loop is CASSYRGAEANVLTF. CDR3 coding DNA: TGTGCCAGCAGCTACAGGGGGGCTGAGGCCAACGTCCTGACTTTC.

The table lists this clonotype with a count of one. J is TRBJ2-5 and V is TRBV20-1, with D possibly matching TRBD2 (6 bases). Germline-derived CDR1 and CDR2 are DFQATT and SNEGSKA (reference sequence). Trimming removed 4 bases at V and 2 bases at J, with 8 bases between. This CDR3 is built from 12 residues. The CDR3 DNA reads TGCAGTGCTAAGGACTATCAAGAGACCCAGTACTTC. Translated: CSAKDYQETQYF.

CDR3 bases: TGTGCCAGCAGCCCGCCGTCGTCTAGCGGGGGCACAGATACGCAGTATTTT. Its translation: CASSPPSSSGGTDTQYF. This chain uses TRBV4-2 with TRBJ2-3; 9 bases line up with TRBD2. In germline, CDR1 is LGHNA, CDR2 YNFKEQ. CDR3 length equals 17 residues. Losses at the gene ends were 4 bases for V and 1 base for J; bases not matched to a gene: 9.

About this clonotype: One end of the junction fails to match germline, which may point to a read error. The chain links TRBV11-1 to TRBJ2-7; D is perhaps TRBD2 (5 bases). CDR1 and CDR2 (germline): SGHAT, FQDESV (reference sequence). The CDR3 totals 14 residues. This chain's CDR3 is CVSSFEGRAYEQYF. DNA of the CDR3: TGTGTCAGCAGCTTTGAGGGAAGGGCCTACGAGCAGTACTTC.